Listed below are T cell receptor beta chains from one sample, sequenced in a study of T cell changes during pregnancy in multiple sclerosis. The assay was immunoSEQ multiplex PCR, and TCRdb's table has in-frame clones only and misses some. The sample holds about 23,000 clones, 80% to 90% seen once. The sequencing used CD8+ T cells from peripheral blood mononuclear cells, collected in the first trimester of pregnancy. These receptors were obtained from a female donor with multiple sclerosis, enrolled in a pregnancy study. The CDR3 runs from the conserved cysteine through the conserved F or W. The order of the fields is D gene, clone size, J gene, V gene, CDR3 DNA, CDR3 protein. A D gene is named only where the DNA matches it firmly. Size is omitted from some rows. Given values are once, few, many or a class for expanded clones.

TRBD2	.	TRBJ2-7	TRBV5-6	TGTGCCAGCAGCTTCCTATCTAGCGGGAGTCACGAGCAGTACTTC	CASSFLSSGSHEQYF
TRBD1	.	TRBJ1-5	TRBV23-1	TGCGCCAGCAGTCAATGGGACGGAGGACAGGGAGTCCAGCCCCAGCATTTT	CASSQWDGGQGVQPQHF
.	.	TRBJ2-1	TRBV9	TGTGCCAGCAGCGCACCTCGAGCTGAGCAGTTCTTC	CASSAPRAEQFF
TRBD2	.	TRBJ2-3	TRBV9	TGTGCCAGCAGCGCTGGAGTAGCGGGACTCACAGATACGCAGTATTTT	CASSAGVAGLTDTQYF
TRBD1	once	TRBJ1-2	TRBV4-3	TGCGCCAGCAGCCAAGTGCGGGACCGGACAGGGGGAGATGGCTACACCTTC	CASSQVRDRTGGDGYTF
TRBD2	.	TRBJ2-1	TRBV5-1	TGCGCCAGCAGCTTGAGGGGGGCGGGAGGGAACTACAATGAGCAGTTCTTC	CASSLRGAGGNYNEQFF
TRBD1	.	TRBJ2-3	TRBV5-6	TGTGCCAGCAGCTTGGTCGTCAGGGGGATGTCAGATACGCAGTATTTT	CASSLVVRGMSDTQYF
.	.	TRBJ2-3	TRBV29-1	TGCAGCGTTGATTTCGGGAGCCCTCGCACAGATACGCAGTATTTT	CSVDFGSPRTDTQYF
.	.	TRBJ1-5	TRBV2	TGTGCCAGCAGCCCAGGGTGGCAGAAGAGCAATCAGCCCCAGCATTTT	CASSPGWQKSNQPQHF
TRBD2	.	TRBJ2-1	TRBV6-5	TGTGCCAGTAGTTACTCACTTCGCGGGAGTGTGTTTGAGCAGTTCTTC	CASSYSLRGSVFEQFF
TRBD2	.	TRBJ2-1	TRBV27	TGTGCCAGCAGACCCGGTAGCGGGAGGGCCGCTGAGCAGTTCTTC	CASRPGSGRAAEQFF
TRBD1	few	TRBJ1-2	TRBV30	TGTGCCTGGAGTCCTTTGGCGACAGGGGCTAACTATGGCTACACCTTC	CAWSPLATGANYGYTF
TRBD2	.	TRBJ2-1	TRBV7-9	TGTGCCAGCAGCCCTACTAGCGGGAGTACCCCTGAGCAGTTCTTC	CASSPTSGSTPEQFF
.	once	TRBJ2-7	TRBV28	TGTGCCAGCAGTTTGGTGCCGGGACATTTATACGAGCAGTACTTC	CASSLVPGHLYEQYF